This T cell receptor beta chain was identified in a study of human T cells and chemical hapten exposure (dated by TCRdb to about 2021). Turning to the overall study: For sensitization, 2% DPC in acetone was applied to a 2 cm by 2 cm area of upper inner arm skin. Blood samples were taken from patients before sensitization (week 0) and then at 2, 6 and about 24 weeks after DPC sensitization. Most of the patients in the cohort were female, and the cohort covered alopecia areata with under or over 50% scalp involvement, alopecia totalis and alopecia universalis. Throughout the roughly 25-week study period, patients were also given weekly therapeutic DPC doses on the scalp. Patch testing on the upper back used Finn chambers containing 0.01% DPC, with scoring done after 6 days according to International Contact Dermatitis Research Group standards. Under 30 alopecia patients gave blood for TCR sequencing at one to four time points (pre-sensitization, 2, 6 and 24 weeks). Libraries were pooled for sequencing, and per-sample TCR yields varied mainly because of small differences in library volumes within the pool. Peripheral blood TCR repertoire changes were tracked in vivo in alopecia patients during primary and secondary sensitization to the hapten diphenylcyclopropenone (DPC). Points the paper makes about the study in general: Repeated subsampling changed both the strength of the expansion versus patch-test correlation and the threshold at which the correlation became significant. Because all patients had alopecia, a presumed autoimmune disease, the immune response of the patients might differ from that of healthy individuals. DPC sensitization did not change how many TCRs were above 1 in 1000 frequency, and no evidence was found of alterations in global repertoire structure. The number of PT1 expanded TCRs positively correlated with patch test score, significant at thresholds 8, 16 and 32 but not 4. Expanded TCRs formed significantly more large CDR3 similarity clusters than pre-sensitization or healthy control sets, consistent with antigen-driven responses.

The table lists this clonotype with a few counts. The target of this receptor is not known. No quality values exist for individual bases; no much larger clone is one base distant. The library was generated by RACE. Sequencing was performed on a NextSeq 500. During library preparation, unique molecular identifiers were attached to individual cDNA molecules so that TCRs could be counted quantitatively and reproducibly. Each blood RNA sample was used to sequence both TCR alpha and TCR beta chains. Under the source paper's analysis protocol: Samples had a median of about 96,000 TCRs, with a range from roughly 20,000 to 690,600. V, J and CDR3 annotation of the TCR reads was carried out using the Decombinator software suite. For the PS versus PT1 abundance plots, all samples were subsampled to the same number of TCRs (28,000). TCRs were defined as expanded if absent before sensitization and observed at least eight times at the 2-week time point. TCRdb cleaned the public reads at Q25 with fastp, built clones with MiXCR and kept in-frame beta chains. Records with the same CDR3 protein are collapsed into one entry carrying the most frequent genes and DNA. Here the V and J calls rest on TCRdb's processing, not on the authors' analysis. In all, the sample holds 250,000 to 300,000 distinct CDR3 sequences, and just under 8% of those were seen once. The ten largest clones take up 1.2% of the sample.

The sample's time point label, in plain terms: pre-sensitization, week 0. The treatment or condition label of this sample denotes: therapeutic diphenylcyclopropenone sensitization with weekly scalp DPC. At every patch-test visit, the blood draw took place before the patch test was put on. To be eligible, patients had to be aged 18 to 70, diagnosed with alopecia and judged suitable for DPC therapy, while pregnant patients were excluded. Total RNA was extracted from unfractionated whole blood collected in Tempus Blood RNA tubes. The CDR3 has 14 amino acids, counting the end cysteine and phenylalanine. CDR3 DNA only is kept here, 42 bases in frame from base 1. V is clipped by 3 bases and J by 3 bases, and the sequence between their germline boundaries is 8 bases long.

The sequence was obtained from a man aged 18 to 35 with alopecia areata. Some clones in this sample may be carry-over from other donors' samples. The chain was built from TRBV12-3 or TRBV12-4 and TRBJ2-2, with the D gene uncertain. The sample was whole blood, taken in connection with sensitization to the hapten diphenylcyclopropenone (DPC). Read as DNA, the sequence is TGTGCCAGCAGTTTGTGGCAGTACACCGGGGAGCTGTTTTTT. Translation gives CASSLWQYTGELFF.